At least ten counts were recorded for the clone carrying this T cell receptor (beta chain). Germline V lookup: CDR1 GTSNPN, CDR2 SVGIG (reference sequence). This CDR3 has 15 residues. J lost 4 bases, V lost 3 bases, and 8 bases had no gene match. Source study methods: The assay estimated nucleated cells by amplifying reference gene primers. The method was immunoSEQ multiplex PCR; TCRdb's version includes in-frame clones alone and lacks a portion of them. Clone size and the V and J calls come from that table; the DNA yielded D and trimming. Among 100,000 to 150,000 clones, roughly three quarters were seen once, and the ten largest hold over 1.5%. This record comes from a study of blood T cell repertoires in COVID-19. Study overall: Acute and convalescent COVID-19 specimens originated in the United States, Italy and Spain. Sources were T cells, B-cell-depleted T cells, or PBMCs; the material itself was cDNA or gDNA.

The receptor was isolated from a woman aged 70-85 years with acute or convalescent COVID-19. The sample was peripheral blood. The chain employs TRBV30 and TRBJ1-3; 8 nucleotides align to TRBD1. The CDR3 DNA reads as TGTGCCTGGAGGCCCAGGGGGCCCACAGGAAACACCATATATTTT. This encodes CAWRPRGPTGNTIYF. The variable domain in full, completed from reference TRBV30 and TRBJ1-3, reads SQTIHQWPATLVQPVGSPLSLECTVEGTSNPNLYWYRQAAGRGLQLLFYSVGIGQISSEVPQNLSASRPQDRQFILSSKKLLLSDSGFYLCAWRPRGPTGNTIYFGEGSWLTVV.